This T cell receptor (beta chain) stems from a study of cytomegalovirus exposure and HLA in healthy donors. Trimming took off 1 base at V and 0 bases at J, with 14 bases between the two ends. CDR1 and CDR2 (germline): SGHDT, YYEEEE. This CDR3 has 17 residues. Researchers ran the PCR with 60 Vbeta and 13 Jbeta primers. Assay used: immunoSEQ multiplex PCR; TCRdb lists only in-frame clones, some missing. The data hold 150,000 to 200,000 clones, with over 75% observed a single time. V usage is TRBV5-6 and J usage is TRBJ1-3; D is uncertain. Material for sequencing was PBMCs. The clonotype originates from a man aged 45 to 65 in good health and CMV-seropositive. CDR3 loop: CASSLWRGRSSGNTIYF. In DNA form, the CDR3 reads TGTGCCAGCAGCTTGTGGAGAGGGCGAAGCTCTGGAAACACCATATATTTT.